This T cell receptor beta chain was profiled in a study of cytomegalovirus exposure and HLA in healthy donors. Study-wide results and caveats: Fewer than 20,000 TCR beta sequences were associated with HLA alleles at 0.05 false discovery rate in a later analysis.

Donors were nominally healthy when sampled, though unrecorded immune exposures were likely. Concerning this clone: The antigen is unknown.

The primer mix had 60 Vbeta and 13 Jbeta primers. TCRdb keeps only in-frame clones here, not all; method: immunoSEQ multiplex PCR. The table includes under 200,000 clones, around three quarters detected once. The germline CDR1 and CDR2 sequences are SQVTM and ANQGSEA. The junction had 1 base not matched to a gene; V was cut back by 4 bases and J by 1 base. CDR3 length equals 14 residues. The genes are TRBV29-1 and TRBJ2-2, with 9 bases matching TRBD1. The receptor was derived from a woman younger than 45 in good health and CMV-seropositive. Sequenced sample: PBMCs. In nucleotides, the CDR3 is TGCAGCGTTGCGGGACAGGGGAACACCGGGGAGCTGTTTTTT. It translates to CSVAGQGNTGELFF.